What follows are 25 T cell receptor beta chains derived from one specimen sequenced in a study of technical replicates of blood from several donors. This table comes from immunoSEQ multiplex PCR, and its TCRdb copy is limited to in-frame clones, with some not included. Here the sample spans approximately 89,000 clones, around 96% being singletons. Source material: T cells isolated from PBMCs. These receptors were taken from a human donor in good health.

The chain couples TRBV18 to TRBJ2-2; tentatively, D is TRBD1 (6 bases). Trimming took 8 bases from V and 5 from J, leaving 15 bases between them. Germline lookup yields CDR1 KGHSH and CDR2 LQKENI. The CDR3 spans 14 residues. The CDR3 coding sequence is TGTGCCAGCACCGTTCAGGGGAATACCGGGGAGCTGTTTTTT. Translating it yields CASTVQGNTGELFF. Full variable domain (outside the CDR3, taken from reference TRBV18 and TRBJ2-2): NAGVMQNPRHLVRRRGQEARLRCSPMKGHSHVYWYRQLPEEGLKFMVYLQKENIIDESGMPKERFSAEFPKEGPSILRIQQVVRGDSAAYFCASTVQGNTGELFFGEGSRLTVL.

The chain combines TRBV2 with TRBJ2-2; maybe TRBD1 (6 bases). This CDR3 region has 15 residues. Trimming pared 3 bases from V and 7 bases from J, leaving 15 bases between. Germline values: CDR1 SNHLY, CDR2 FYNNEI. This CDR3 is CASSEGQGKSGELFF. Here the CDR3 DNA reads TGTGCCAGCAGTGAGGGGCAGGGGAAGAGCGGGGAGCTGTTTTTT. Based on the CDR3 plus reference TRBV2 and TRBJ2-2, the full variable domain is EPEVTQTPSHQVTQMGQEVILRCVPISNHLYFYWYRQILGQKVEFLVSFYNNEISEKSEIFDDQFSVERPDGSNFTLKIRSTKLEDSAMYFCASSEGQGKSGELFFGEGSRLTVL.

The chain is built from TRBV4-2 and TRBJ2-7, with TRBD1 matching 7 bases. Germline trimming cut 1 base from V and 5 bases from J; bases unmatched to any gene: 8. The CDR3 length is 15 residues. Germline V gives CDR1 LGHNA, CDR2 YNFKEQ. The CDR3 loop is CASSQGLTGQHEQYF. The DNA for the CDR3 is TGTGCCAGCAGCCAAGGCTTGACAGGGCAGCACGAGCAGTACTTC.

The V gene is TRBV28, the J gene TRBJ2-7, with D perhaps matching TRBD1 (7 bases). V lost 3 bases to trimming and J lost 4 bases, with 13 bases between them. Looked up from germline, CDR1 is MDHEN and CDR2 is SYDVKM. The CDR3 covers 14 residues. The DNA for the CDR3 is TGTGCCAGCAGTTTGGAGGGGGCTGTGTACGAGCAGTACTTC. It codes for CASSLEGAVYEQYF. The full variable domain, with the rest looked up from reference TRBV28 and TRBJ2-7, is DVKVTQSSRYLVKRTGEKVFLECVQDMDHENMFWYRQDPGLGLRLIYFSYDVKMKEKGDIPEGYSVSREKKERFSLILESASTNQTSMYLCASSLEGAVYEQYFGPGTRLTVT.

The chain couples TRBV18 to TRBJ1-2, with D unclear. Trimming shortened V by 2 bases and J by 2 bases, and 6 bases separated the two germline ends. The V gene's germline CDR1 is KGHSH and CDR2 LQKENI. This CDR3 contains 13 residues. CDR3: CASSPEENYGYTF. Written as DNA, the CDR3 is TGTGCCAGCTCACCAGAGGAAAACTATGGCTACACCTTC.

This chain joins TRBV5-1 and TRBJ2-5, with TRBD2 matching 11 bases. V dropped 3 bases and J dropped 3; count of bases not matched to a gene: 1. The CDR3 runs 14 residues. In germline, CDR1 is SGHRS, CDR2 YFSETQ. In DNA form, the CDR3 reads TGCGCCAGCAGCTCGGGACTAGCGGAAGAGACCCAGTACTTC. Protein product: CASSSGLAEETQYF. Using reference TRBV5-1 and TRBJ2-5 for the parts outside the CDR3, the full variable domain is KAGVTQTPRYLIKTRGQQVTLSCSPISGHRSVSWYQQTPGQGLQFLFEYFSETQRNKGNFPGRFSGRQFSNSRSEMNVSTLELGDSALYLCASSSGLAEETQYFGPGTRLLVL.

The V gene is TRBV7-2, the J gene TRBJ2-3, with 10 bases lining up with TRBD2. Looked up from germline, CDR1 is SGHTA and CDR2 is FQGNSA. This CDR3 region has 17 residues. V trimming: 2 bases; J trimming: 0 bases; junction bases outside the gene matches: 5. Here the CDR3 DNA reads TGTGCCAGCAGCTTAAACCCAGCGGGGGGGAGCACAGATACGCAGTATTTT. Translating gives CASSLNPAGGSTDTQYF.

This clone was counted between two and nine times. The V and J genes are TRBV29-1 and TRBJ1-1; no clear D. CDR3 size: 14 residues. V dropped 4 bases and J dropped 0 bases, with 12 bases sitting between them. Germline CDR1 reads SQVTM; CDR2 reads ANQGSEA. This chain's CDR3 is CSVVIDKMNTEAFF. In nucleotides, the CDR3 is TGCAGCGTTGTAATAGACAAGATGAACACTGAAGCTTTCTTT.

The chain has TRBV6-6 and TRBJ1-2; D is possibly TRBD1 (5 bases). The CDR3 covers 14 residues. CDR1 is MNHNY and CDR2 is SVGAGI in the germline V gene (reference sequence). Trimming took off 9 bases at V and 4 bases at J, with 18 bases between the two ends. CDR3 in amino acids: CASTRQGGFYGYTF. In DNA form, the CDR3 reads TGTGCCAGTACGAGGCAGGGCGGTTTCTATGGCTACACCTTC.

The CDR3 loop is CASSVRGGDKNTEAFF. The CDR3 bases are TGTGCCAGCAGCGTACGGGGGGGGGATAAAAACACTGAAGCTTTCTTT. The chain combines TRBV9 with TRBJ1-1; D is possibly TRBD1 (5 bases). The CDR3 length is 16 residues. Germline loops: CDR1 SGDLS, CDR2 YYNGEE. V lost 1 base and J 2 bases, leaving 15 bases between the germline ends.

The chain combines TRBV12-5 with TRBJ2-7; 7 bases are shared with TRBD1. Germline V gene data show CDR1 as LGHNT and CDR2 as FRNRAP. V trimming: 6 bases; J trimming: 2 bases; junction bases outside the gene matches: 7. The CDR3 has 14 residues. The CDR3 coding sequence is TGTGCTAGTGGCCCCGGGACAGATACCTACGAGCAGTACTTC. It codes for CASGPGTDTYEQYF.

This sequence joins TRBV5-4 and TRBJ2-3, with TRBD2 matching 7 bases. CDR3 length: 15 amino acids. J gave up 2 bases and V 5 bases, and 8 bases lay outside the gene matches. CDR1 is SGHNT and CDR2 is YYREEE in the germline V gene (reference sequence). CDR3 sequence reads: CASSWGGGATDTQYF. The CDR3 bases are TGTGCCAGCAGTTGGGGGGGAGGGGCCACAGATACGCAGTATTTT.

V is TRBV29-1 and J is TRBJ2-5; 7 bases match TRBD2. Germline V lookup: CDR1 SQVTM, CDR2 ANQGSEA. Unmatched junction bases numbered 9, after V lost 7 bases and J lost 1 base. The CDR3 is made up of 14 amino acids. The CDR3 coding sequence is TGCAGCGCCCTGGGAGGGTGGACCCAAGAGACCCAGTACTTC. Its translation: CSALGGWTQETQYF.

The V and J genes are TRBV7-8 and TRBJ2-3; 9 nucleotides line up with TRBD2. V lost 0 bases, J lost 4 bases, and 5 bases stayed unmatched. Germline V gives CDR1 SGHVS, CDR2 FQNEAQ. This CDR3 comprises 16 residues. CDR3 amino acids: CASSLASSGAADTQYF. The CDR3 DNA follows: TGTGCCAGCAGCTTAGCCTCTAGCGGGGCAGCAGATACGCAGTATTTT.

The chain recombines TRBV4-1 with TRBJ1-2, with D perhaps TRBD1 (5 bases). There are 13 residues in the CDR3. Germline V gives CDR1 MGHRA, CDR2 YSYEKL. V was trimmed by 7 bases and J by 2 bases, leaving 11 bases between them. CDR3 sequence: CASTATGNYGYTF. The CDR3 DNA reads TGCGCCAGCACCGCTACAGGAAACTATGGCTACACCTTC.

This clone occurred once. The chain recombines TRBV27 with TRBJ1-1, with TRBD1 matching 12 bases. Germline V lookup: CDR1 MNHEY, CDR2 SMNVEV (reference sequence). V lost 5 bases, J lost 1 base, and 8 bases stayed unmatched. This CDR3 is 17 amino acids long. CDR3 protein: CASSEGQGARRNTEAFF. As DNA, the CDR3 is TGTGCCAGCAGTGAGGGACAGGGGGCTCGACGGAACACTGAAGCTTTCTTT.

The rearrangement joins TRBV25-1 to TRBJ2-3, with TRBD1 identical over 8 bases. Looked up from germline, CDR1 is MGHDK and CDR2 is SYGVNS. Unmatched junction bases numbered 12, after V lost 10 bases and J lost 0 bases. This CDR3 is built from 16 residues. The CDR3 DNA sequence: TGTGCCACCCCTTCTACACGGACAGGGAGCACAGATACGCAGTATTTT. Translating gives CATPSTRTGSTDTQYF. The full variable domain, rest sourced from reference TRBV25-1 and TRBJ2-3, is EADIYQTPRYLVIGTGKKITLECSQTMGHDKMYWYQQDPGMELHLIHYSYGVNSTEKGDLSSESTVSRIRTEHFPLTLESARPSHTSQYLCATPSTRTGSTDTQYFGPGTRLTVL.

CDR3 in amino acids: CASSKEVRGFSGCCTIYF. CDR3 DNA: TGTGCCAGCAGCAAAGAGGTTAGGGGGTTTAGTGGATGTTGCACCATATATTTT. The genes are TRBV21-1 and TRBJ1-3; the tabulated D call, TRBD1, remains unverified against the DNA. TRBV21-1 is annotated as a pseudogene. The CDR3 is 18 residues long.

V usage is TRBV27 and J usage is TRBJ1-4; TRBD1 aligns across 7 bases. Trimming removed 6 bases from V and 4 bases from J; junction bases left unmatched: 17. CDR3 length: 18 amino acids. Germline CDR1 and CDR2: MNHEY and SMNVEV (reference sequence). The CDR3 loop is CASSAFLTGQLLNEKLFF. In nucleotides, the CDR3 is TGTGCCAGCAGCGCATTTCTCACGGGACAGCTACTTAATGAAAAACTGTTTTTT.

V is TRBV19 and J is TRBJ2-1; 9 bases map to TRBD1. V trimming: 8 bases; J trimming: 7 bases; junction bases outside the gene matches: 9. Germline V lookup: CDR1 LNHDA, CDR2 SQIVND (reference sequence). The CDR3 has 14 amino acids. The CDR3 region is CASQYRGPGNEQFF. The CDR3 coding sequence is TGTGCCAGTCAATACAGGGGGCCAGGGAATGAGCAGTTCTTC.

The rearrangement joins TRBV27 to TRBJ1-1, with no clear D. The germline V gene encodes CDR1 MNHEY and CDR2 SMNVEV (reference sequence). The ends were cut back, 4 bases at V and 0 bases at J, with 6 bases in the middle. The CDR3 contains 13 residues. The CDR3 is CASSSQVNTEAFF. CDR3 nucleotides: TGTGCCAGCAGTTCGCAGGTGAACACTGAAGCTTTCTTT.

The chain combines TRBV6-1 with TRBJ1-4; D is undetermined. V was shortened by 6 bases and J by 4 bases, with 12 bases between the two germline ends. Germline CDR1 is MNHNS and CDR2 is SASEGT. CDR3 length: 14 residues. CDR3 sequence reads: CASSGRADNEKLFF. Written as DNA, the CDR3 is TGTGCCAGCAGCGGGAGGGCAGATAATGAAAAACTGTTTTTT.

The V gene is TRBV7-2, the J gene TRBJ2-2, with 9 bases identical to TRBD2. There are 14 residues in the CDR3. Germline V gene lookup returns CDR1 SGHTA and CDR2 FQGNSA. With V trimmed by 5 bases and J by 4 bases, 2 bases remained unmatched. The CDR3 loop is CASSRAGGTGELFF. The CDR3 region has the DNA TGTGCCAGCAGCCGAGCGGGAGGCACCGGGGAGCTGTTTTTT.

The gene calls are TRBV7-6 and TRBJ2-2, with 7 bases lining up with TRBD1. Trimming at V came to 5 bases and at J to 4 bases, leaving 4 bases not matched to a gene. The CDR3 has 14 amino acids. CDR1 is SGHVS, CDR2 FNYEAQ, per germline. Written as DNA, the CDR3 is TGTGCCAGCAGCACAGGGGCGAGCACCGGGGAGCTGTTTTTT. Amino acid sequence: CASSTGASTGELFF.

This clone was counted only a few times. This chain links TRBV5-1 with TRBJ1-2, with 10 bases identical to TRBD1. From germline, CDR1 is SGHRS and CDR2 YFSETQ. The CDR3 length is 14 residues. The junction had 2 bases not matched to a gene; V was cut back by 0 bases and J by 6 bases. The CDR3 sequence: CASSLGQGADGYTF. The DNA of the CDR3 is TGCGCCAGCAGCTTGGGACAGGGGGCGGATGGCTACACCTTC.